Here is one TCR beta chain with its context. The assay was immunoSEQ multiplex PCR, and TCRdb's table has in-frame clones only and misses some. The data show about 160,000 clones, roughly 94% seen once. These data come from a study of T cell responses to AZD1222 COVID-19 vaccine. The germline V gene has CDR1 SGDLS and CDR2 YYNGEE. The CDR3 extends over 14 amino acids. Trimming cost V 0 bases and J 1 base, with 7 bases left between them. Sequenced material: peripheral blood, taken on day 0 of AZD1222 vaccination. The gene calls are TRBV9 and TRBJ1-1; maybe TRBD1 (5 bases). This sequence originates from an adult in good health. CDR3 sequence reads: CASSVVTGNTEAFF. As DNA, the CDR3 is TGTGCCAGCAGCGTAGTTACAGGGAACACTGAAGCTTTCTTT.